This T cell receptor beta chain derives from a study of cytomegalovirus exposure and HLA in healthy donors. Study-wide results and limits: Sequencing likely produced, as an artifact, a cluster of highly shared sequence variants.

Amplification used 60 Vbeta primers and 13 Jbeta primers. Method: immunoSEQ multiplex PCR; TCRdb's copy keeps in-frame clones and lacks some. This sample has under 150,000 clones, with nearly 80% found just once. In regard to this clone: Its antigen is unidentified.

CDR1 and CDR2 (germline): SGHNT, YYREEE (reference sequence). The CDR3 runs to 18 residues. J gave up 2 bases and V 0 bases, and 6 bases lay outside the gene matches. This sequence joins TRBV5-4 and TRBJ2-3; TRBD2 matches at 13 bases. The TCR comes from a man between 35 and 55 years old in good health and CMV-seropositive. Material for sequencing was PBMCs. Written as DNA, the CDR3 is TGTGCCAGCAGCTTGGGGACTAGCGGGAGAGGGGCCACAGATACGCAGTATTTT. Residues: CASSLGTSGRGATDTQYF.